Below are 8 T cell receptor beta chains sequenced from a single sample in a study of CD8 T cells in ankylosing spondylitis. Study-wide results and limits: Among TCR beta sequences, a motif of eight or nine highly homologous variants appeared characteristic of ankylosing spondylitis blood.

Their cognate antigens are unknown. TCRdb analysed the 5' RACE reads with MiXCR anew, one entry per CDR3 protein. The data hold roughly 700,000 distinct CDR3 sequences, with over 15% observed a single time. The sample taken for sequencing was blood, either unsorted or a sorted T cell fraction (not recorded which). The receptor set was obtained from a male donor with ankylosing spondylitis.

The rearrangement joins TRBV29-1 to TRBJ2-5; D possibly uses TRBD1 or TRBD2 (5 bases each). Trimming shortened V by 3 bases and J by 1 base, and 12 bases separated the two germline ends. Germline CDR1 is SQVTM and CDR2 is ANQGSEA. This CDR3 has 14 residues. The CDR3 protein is CSVEWVGVQETQYF. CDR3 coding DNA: TGCAGCGTTGAGTGGGTGGGGGTCCAAGAGACCCAGTACTTC.

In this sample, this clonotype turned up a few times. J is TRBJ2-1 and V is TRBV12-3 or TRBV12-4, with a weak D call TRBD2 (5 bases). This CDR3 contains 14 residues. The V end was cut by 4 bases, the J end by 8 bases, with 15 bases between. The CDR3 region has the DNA TGTGCCAGCAGTTCCCCCACGGGATCGGATGAGCAGTTCTTC. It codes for CASSSPTGSDEQFF.

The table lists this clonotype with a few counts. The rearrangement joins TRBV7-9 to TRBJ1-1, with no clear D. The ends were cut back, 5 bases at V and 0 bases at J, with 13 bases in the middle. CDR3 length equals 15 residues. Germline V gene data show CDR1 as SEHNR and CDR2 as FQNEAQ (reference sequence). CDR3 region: CASSPWTVMNTEAFF. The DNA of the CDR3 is TGTGCCAGCAGCCCGTGGACTGTCATGAACACTGAAGCTTTCTTT.

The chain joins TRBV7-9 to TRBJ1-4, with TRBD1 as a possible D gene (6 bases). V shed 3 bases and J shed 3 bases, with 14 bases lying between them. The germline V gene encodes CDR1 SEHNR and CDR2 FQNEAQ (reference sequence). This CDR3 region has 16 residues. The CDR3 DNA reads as TGTGCCAGCAGCTTTAAAACGACAGGCGCTAATGAAAAACTGTTTTTT. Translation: CASSFKTTGANEKLFF.

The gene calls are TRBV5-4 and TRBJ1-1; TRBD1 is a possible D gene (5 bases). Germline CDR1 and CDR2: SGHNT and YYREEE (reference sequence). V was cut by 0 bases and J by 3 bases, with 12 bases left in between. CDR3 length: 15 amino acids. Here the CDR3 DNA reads TGTGCCAGCAGCTTGGTGGGGGGTACATACACTGAAGCTTTCTTT. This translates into CASSLVGGTYTEAFF. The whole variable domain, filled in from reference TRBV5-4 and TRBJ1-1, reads ETGVTQSPTHLIKTRGQQVTLRCSSQSGHNTVSWYQQALGQGPQFIFQYYREEENGRGNFPPRFSGLQFPNYSSELNVNALELDDSALYLCASSLVGGTYTEAFFGQGTRLTVV.

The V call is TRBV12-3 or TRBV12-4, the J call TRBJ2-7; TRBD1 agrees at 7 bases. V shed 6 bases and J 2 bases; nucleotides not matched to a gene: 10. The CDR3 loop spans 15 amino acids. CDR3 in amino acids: CASSNPGTDPYEQYF. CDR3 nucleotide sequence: TGTGCCAGCAGCAACCCCGGGACAGACCCCTACGAGCAGTACTTC.

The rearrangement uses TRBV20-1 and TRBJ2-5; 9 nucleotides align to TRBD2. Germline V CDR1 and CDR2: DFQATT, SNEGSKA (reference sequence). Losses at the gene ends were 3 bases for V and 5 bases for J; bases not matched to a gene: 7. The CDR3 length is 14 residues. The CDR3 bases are TGCAGTGCTAGTAACCCTAGCGGGATTGAGACCCAGTACTTC. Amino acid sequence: CSASNPSGIETQYF.

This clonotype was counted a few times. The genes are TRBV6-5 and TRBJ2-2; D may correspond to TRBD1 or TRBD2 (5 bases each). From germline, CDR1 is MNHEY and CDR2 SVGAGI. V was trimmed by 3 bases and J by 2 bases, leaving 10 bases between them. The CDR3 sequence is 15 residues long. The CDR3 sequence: CASSYRDGNTGELFF. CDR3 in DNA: TGTGCCAGCAGTTATCGGGACGGTAACACCGGGGAGCTGTTTTTT.